This T cell receptor (beta chain) was recorded in a study of shared clonotypes between healthy human individuals. Overall study results and limits: Generally, naive subsets came out with larger estimated richness than memory subsets. Around 5% was the fraction of naive CD4 clonotypes found shared across four donors.

Assay used: immunoSEQ multiplex PCR; TCRdb lists only in-frame clones, some missing. The sample has about 2 million clones; around 95% are singletons. As to this clone: Its antigen remains unidentified.

The CDR3 spans 16 residues. The study enrolled healthy HIV-negative adults without recent acute infections or vaccinations as donors. Splitting the CD4+ cells yielded a CD45RA+ naive subset and a CD45RA-negative memory subset. The source is a man between 18 and 35 years old in good health. The chain employs TRBV1 and TRBJ2-3. TRBV1 constitutes a pseudogene. Sequencing input: naive CD4+ T cells sorted from blood. Subset noted: CD45RA+ positively selected. CDR3 nucleotides: TGCACCAGCAGCCAAGATTGGGTGCCTAGCACAGATACGCAGTATTTT. Its translation is CTSSQDWVPSTDTQYF.